The 19 T cell receptor beta chains in this list originate from one sample, sequenced in a study of blood T cell repertoires in COVID-19. Profiling relied on immunoSEQ multiplex PCR, and the TCRdb table lists in-frame clones only, not all of them. The profile shows a few hundred thousand clones, 75% to 90% of them singletons. The source material was peripheral blood. These receptors were obtained from a man aged 25 to 45 with acute or convalescent COVID-19.

The genes are TRBV3-1 (or the pseudogene TRBV3-2) and TRBJ2-1, with a possible D match to TRBD2 (6 bases). This CDR3 is 17 amino acids long. The germline V and J ends were trimmed by 4 bases and 0 bases, with 16 bases remaining between them. Germline values: CDR1 LGHDT, CDR2 YNNKEL (reference sequence). Written as DNA, the CDR3 is TGTGCCAGCAGCCCAATCCTGGACTACGTCTCCTACAATGAGCAGTTCTTC. Amino acids: CASSPILDYVSYNEQFF.

This chain links TRBV2 with TRBJ2-5; the match to TRBD2 covers 12 bases. Germline CDR1 reads SNHLY; CDR2 reads FYNNEI. V lost 4 bases and J lost 6; bases outside the gene matches: 9. The CDR3 has 16 residues. CDR3 in amino acids: CASSGLTSGGLKTQYF. Here the CDR3 DNA reads TGTGCCAGCAGTGGTTTGACTAGCGGGGGCCTTAAGACCCAGTACTTC.

The J gene is TRBJ2-6, the V gene TRBV27; TRBD1 aligns across 9 bases. Germline lookup yields CDR1 MNHEY and CDR2 SMNVEV (reference sequence). With V trimmed by 0 bases and J by 2 bases, 5 bases remained unmatched. The CDR3 is 18 residues long. The CDR3 DNA follows: TGTGCCAGCAGTTTATCGAGACAGGGGGTAACTGGGGCCAACGTCCTGACTTTC. Its translation: CASSLSRQGVTGANVLTF.

The genes are TRBV7-2 and TRBJ1-1, with no clear D. CDR1 and CDR2 from the germline V gene are SGHTA and FQGNSA. This CDR3 is built from 11 residues. With 5 bases removed from V and 2 bases from J, the gap between germline ends came to 3 bases. CDR3 sequence: CASSLNTEAFF. The CDR3 DNA reads TGTGCCAGCAGCCTAAACACTGAAGCTTTCTTT.

The CDR3 DNA reads as TGTGCCAGCAGCTTAAGCTTGGGGGGGACAAATGAAAAACTGTTTTTT. Its protein product is CASSLSLGGTNEKLFF. The chain couples TRBV7-9 to TRBJ1-4; maybe TRBD1 (6 bases). CDR3 size: 16 residues. Germline values: CDR1 SEHNR, CDR2 FQNEAQ (reference sequence). V lost 2 bases and J lost 5, with 15 bases in between.

The chain has TRBV28 and TRBJ1-2; D unresolved. V was pared by 5 bases and J by 4 bases, with 17 bases between. The CDR3 length is 15 residues. Germline CDR1 reads MDHEN; CDR2 reads SYDVKM. CDR3 residues: CASSPGVEAVYGYTF. The DNA of the CDR3 is TGTGCCAGCAGTCCCGGGGTGGAGGCGGTCTATGGCTACACCTTC.

The chain couples TRBV5-3 to TRBJ2-3; 8 positions agree with TRBD1. TRBV5-3 is reported as an ORF; its role is uncertain. V shed 3 bases, J shed 7 bases, and the junction held 10 bases outside the gene matches. This CDR3 is built from 15 residues. The CDR3 nucleotides are TGTGCCAGAAGCTCACAGACAGGGGCTCACTATACGCAGTATTTT. This sequence encodes CARSSQTGAHYTQYF.

The J gene is TRBJ1-4, the V gene TRBV9; D possibly corresponds to TRBD1 (5 bases). CDR1 and CDR2 from the germline V gene are SGDLS and YYNGEE. This CDR3 has 17 amino acids. Trimming took off 3 bases at V and 3 bases at J, with 18 bases between the two ends. The CDR3 DNA sequence: TGTGCCAGCAGCGCAAAGAAGAGAGACAGCTCTAATGAAAAACTGTTTTTT. The encoded protein is CASSAKKRDSSNEKLFF.

Written as DNA, the CDR3 is TGCGCCAGCGGAGACAGGGACAGCAATCAGCCCCAGCATTTT. Translated, it gives CASGDRDSNQPQHF. This chain uses TRBV10-2 with TRBJ1-5; 7 bases agree with TRBD1. With V trimmed by 8 bases and J by 1 base, 5 bases remained unmatched. The CDR3 length is 14 residues. Germline V gene sequence: CDR1 WSHSY, CDR2 SAAADI.

V is TRBV9 and J is TRBJ2-7, with D perhaps TRBD1 (5 bases). The CDR3 length is 15 residues. Trimming cost V 0 bases and J 7 bases, with 17 bases left between them. Germline CDR1 reads SGDLS; CDR2 reads YYNGEE. DNA for the CDR3: TGTGCCAGCAGCGTAGTTGGACAAGTCCACTGGGAGCAGTACTTC. It encodes CASSVVGQVHWEQYF.

Only a few counts were recorded for this clone. V gene TRBV5-1 combines with J gene TRBJ1-4; 10 nucleotides line up with TRBD1. With V trimmed by 4 bases and J by 8 bases, 8 bases remained unmatched. This CDR3 has 15 amino acids. The germline V gene has CDR1 SGHRS and CDR2 YFSETQ. CDR3 sequence (DNA): TGCGCCAGCAGCCTGATGACAGGGGGCGCGGAAAAACTGTTTTTT. Translation gives CASSLMTGGAEKLFF.

This chain joins TRBV18 and TRBJ2-5; D gene unclear. The CDR3 contains 12 residues. Trimming took off 3 bases at V and 4 bases at J, with 6 bases between the two ends. The V gene's germline CDR1 is KGHSH and CDR2 LQKENI. CDR3 in amino acids: CASSPLVETQYF. The CDR3 nucleotides read TGTGCCAGCTCACCCCTCGTAGAGACCCAGTACTTC.

CDR3 sequence reads: CASSEGTVSTDTQYF. The CDR3 nucleotides are TGTGCCAGCAGTGAAGGGACAGTTAGCACAGATACGCAGTATTTT. The chain recombines TRBV2 with TRBJ2-3; tentatively, D is TRBD1 (6 bases). Germline V CDR1 and CDR2: SNHLY, FYNNEI. The CDR3 is 15 residues long. Trimming shortened V by 1 base and J by 0 bases, and 8 bases separated the two germline ends. Full variable domain (outside the CDR3, taken from reference TRBV2 and TRBJ2-3): EPEVTQTPSHQVTQMGQEVILRCVPISNHLYFYWYRQILGQKVEFLVSFYNNEISEKSEIFDDQFSVERPDGSNFTLKIRSTKLEDSAMYFCASSEGTVSTDTQYFGPGTRLTVL.

This chain uses TRBV18 with TRBJ1-6; 8 bases are shared with TRBD1. The junction had 6 bases not matched to a gene; V was cut back by 2 bases and J by 6 bases. The CDR3 consists of 16 residues. Germline-derived CDR1 and CDR2 are KGHSH and LQKENI. Here the CDR3 reads CASSPTLGQGNSPLHF. The CDR3 coding sequence is TGTGCCAGCTCACCAACTCTCGGACAGGGTAATTCACCCCTCCACTTT.

The V and J genes are TRBV30 and TRBJ2-2; no firm D call. Trimming removed 4 bases at V and 1 base at J, with 13 bases between. There are 15 residues in the CDR3. Germline assignment: CDR1 GTSNPN and CDR2 SVGIG (reference sequence). The CDR3 DNA follows: TGTGCCTGGACCTCCTCGGAGAGGAACACCGGGGAGCTGTTTTTT. This codes for CAWTSSERNTGELFF.

The rearrangement uses TRBV5-1 and TRBJ1-2; 7 bases fit TRBD1. After removal of 0 bases from V and 6 bases from J, the junction contained 5 bases not matched to a gene. This CDR3 region has 14 residues. The V gene's germline CDR1 is SGHRS and CDR2 YFSETQ. The CDR3 spells CASSLAGGGDGYTF. Written as DNA, the CDR3 is TGCGCCAGCAGCTTGGCCGGAGGGGGCGATGGCTACACCTTC.

The chain recombines TRBV5-5 with TRBJ2-5; D is perhaps TRBD1 (6 bases). Trimming stripped 3 bases from V and 5 bases from J, with 11 bases between. The germline V gene encodes CDR1 SGHKS and CDR2 YYEKEE (reference sequence). The CDR3 length is 13 residues. In DNA, the CDR3 is TGTGCCAGCAGCTCGCAGGGGTTCGAGACCCAGTACTTC. It translates to CASSSQGFETQYF.

The chain carries TRBV6-5 and TRBJ1-5; D gene unclear. The germline V and J ends were trimmed by 5 bases and 4 bases, with 15 bases remaining between them. Germline CDR1 is MNHEY and CDR2 is SVGAGI. This CDR3 is built from 15 residues. CDR3 region: CASSTSRVLNQPQHF. CDR3 nucleotide sequence: TGTGCCAGCAGTACATCGCGGGTTCTTAATCAGCCCCAGCATTTT.

The table lists this clone with a few counts. V is TRBV7-9 and J is TRBJ2-2; possible D gene TRBD1, 7 bases. The germline CDR1 and CDR2 sequences are SEHNR and FQNEAQ (reference sequence). CDR3 length: 16 residues. Trimming stripped 4 bases from V and 4 bases from J, with 16 bases between. CDR3 nucleotides: TGTGCCAGCAGCTATCGACAGGGAGGTATCACCGGGGAGCTGTTTTTT. It codes for CASSYRQGGITGELFF.